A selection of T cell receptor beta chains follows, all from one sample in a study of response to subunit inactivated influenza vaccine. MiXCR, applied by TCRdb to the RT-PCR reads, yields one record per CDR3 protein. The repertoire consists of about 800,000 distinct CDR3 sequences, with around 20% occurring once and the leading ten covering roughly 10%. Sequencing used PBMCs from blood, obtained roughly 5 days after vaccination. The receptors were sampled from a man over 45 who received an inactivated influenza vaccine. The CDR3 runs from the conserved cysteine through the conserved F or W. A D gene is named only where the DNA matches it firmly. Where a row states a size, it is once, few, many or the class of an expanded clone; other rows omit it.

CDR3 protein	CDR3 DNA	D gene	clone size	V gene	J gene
CASSYTGVSPLHF	TGTGCCAGCAGCTACACAGGGGTTTCACCCCTCCACTTT	TRBD1	many	TRBV11-2	TRBJ1-6
CSARSWGTVYEQYF	TGCAGTGCTAGAAGCTGGGGAACTGTCTACGAGCAGTACTTC	NA	NA	TRBV20-1	TRBJ2-7
CSAGQGSRQTQYF	TGCAGTGCTGGACAGGGATCGAGGCAGACCCAGTACTTC	TRBD1	few	TRBV20-1	TRBJ2-5
CSAFEGGPDTQYF	TGCAGTGCTTTCGAGGGGGGTCCAGATACGCAGTATTTT	NA	NA	TRBV20-1	TRBJ2-3
CASKESGEYNEQFF	TGTGCCAGCAAGGAGAGCGGGGAGTACAATGAGCAGTTCTTC	TRBD2	NA	TRBV25-1	TRBJ2-1
CASSQFSGGSTDTQYF	TGCGCCAGCAGCCAATTTAGCGGGGGTAGCACAGATACGCAGTATTTT	TRBD2	NA	TRBV4-3	TRBJ2-3
CASSPRAGNTEAFF	TGTGCCAGCAGCCCAAGGGCAGGGAACACTGAAGCTTTCTTT	NA	NA	TRBV12-3/TRBV12-4	TRBJ1-1
CASSLRTGSFYGYTF	TGTGCCAGCAGTTTACGGACAGGGTCTTTCTATGGCTACACCTTC	TRBD1	once	TRBV28	TRBJ1-2
CASSQGSTYGYTF	TGCGCCAGCAGCCAGGGATCGACCTATGGCTACACCTTC	NA	NA	TRBV10-2	TRBJ1-2
CASSPDRTGELFF	TGTGCCAGCAGCCCGGACAGGACCGGGGAGCTGTTTTTT	TRBD1	few	TRBV5-6	TRBJ2-2
CASSHLGSGKETQYF	TGTGCCAGCAGTCATCTGGGTAGCGGGAAAGAGACCCAGTACTTC	TRBD2	few	TRBV6-1	TRBJ2-5
CSARAYREGVQYF	TGCAGTGCTAGAGCTTACAGGGAGGGAGTGCAGTACTTC	NA	few	TRBV20-1	TRBJ2-7
CASSSLDRNEQFF	TGTGCCAGCAGCTCGTTAGACAGGAATGAGCAGTTCTTC	NA	few	TRBV5-8	TRBJ2-1
CASSPPRTSGTYNEQFF	TGTGCCAGCTCACCACCGAGGACTAGCGGGACCTACAATGAGCAGTTCTTC	TRBD2	NA	TRBV18	TRBJ2-1
CAICPGTGIYEQYF	TGTGCCATTTGCCCCGGGACAGGAATCTACGAGCAGTACTTC	TRBD1	NA	TRBV10-3	TRBJ2-7
CASRPGTSGSIDTQYF	TGCGCCAGCAGGCCCGGGACTAGCGGGAGTATAGATACGCAGTATTTT	TRBD2	NA	TRBV5-1	TRBJ2-3
CAISYSDANYGYTF	TGTGCCATCAGCTACAGCGACGCTAACTATGGCTACACCTTC	NA	few	TRBV10-3	TRBJ1-2
CASSVGAGQGAYEQYF	TGTGCCAGCAGCGTGGGGGCCGGACAGGGGGCATACGAGCAGTACTTC	TRBD1	NA	TRBV9	TRBJ2-7
CASSLTGFSSGANVLTF	TGTGCCAGCAGTTTAACAGGTTTCAGCTCTGGGGCCAACGTCCTGACTTTC	NA	NA	TRBV28	TRBJ2-6
CASSQDIGTNQETQYF	TGTGCCAGCAGCCAAGATATCGGGACTAACCAAGAGACCCAGTACTTC	TRBD2	NA	TRBV3-1	TRBJ2-5
CSVASYEQYF	TGCAGCGTAGCCTCCTACGAGCAGTACTTC	NA	many	TRBV29-1	TRBJ2-7
CASSAGHTELTEAFF	TGCGCCAGCAGCGCGGGACACACTGAACTCACTGAAGCTTTCTTT	NA	NA	TRBV5-1	TRBJ1-1
CASSTHRWASEQFF	TGTGCCAGCAGCACCCATAGGTGGGCGAGTGAGCAGTTCTTC	NA	NA	TRBV12-3/TRBV12-4	TRBJ2-1
CASSYSLQSNYEQYF	TGTGCCAGCAGTTACTCGCTACAATCTAACTACGAGCAGTACTTC	NA	few	TRBV6-2/TRBV6-3	TRBJ2-7
CASRFQGAQAYYTF	TGTGCCAGCAGATTCCAGGGGGCACAGGCCTACTACACCTTC	TRBD1	few	TRBV7-9	TRBJ1-2